This T cell receptor beta chain was recovered during a study of blood T cell repertoires in COVID-19. TCRdb's table, derived via immunoSEQ multiplex PCR, lists solely in-frame clones and lacks some. The sample shows approximately 220,000 clones, roughly 80% of them seen only once. Per germline, CDR1 LNHDA and CDR2 SQIVND (reference sequence). V was trimmed by 6 bases and J by 7 bases, leaving 18 bases between them. The CDR3 contains 14 residues. This sequence originates from a woman between 65 and 79 years old with acute or convalescent COVID-19. V usage is TRBV19 and J usage is TRBJ1-1; D ambiguous. Sequencing was carried out using peripheral blood. DNA of the CDR3: TGTGCCAGTAGACTCGACAACCCCCCCCGTGAAGCTTTCTTT. Translating it yields CASRLDNPPREAFF.